A single sample gave rise to the 14 T cell receptor beta chains below, sequenced in a study of blood T cell repertoires in COVID-19. Profiled with immunoSEQ multiplex PCR; TCRdb holds only in-frame clones, not every one. The table has nearly 300,000 clones, 88% seen once. Source material: peripheral blood. The receptors were gathered from a woman aged 30 to 39 who had recovered from COVID-19.

The chain joins TRBV23-1 to TRBJ1-6; D may be TRBD1 (6 bases). TRBV23-1 is identified as an open reading frame with a role that is uncertain. V shed 0 bases and J shed 5 bases, with 11 bases lying between them. CDR3 size: 16 residues. For the CDR3, the DNA is TGCGCCAGCAGTCAATCGAAGGACAGCAATAATTCACCCCTCCACTTT. Translation: CASSQSKDSNNSPLHF.

V and J are TRBV4-1 and TRBJ1-1; unclear D gene. The length of the CDR3 is 16 residues. The V gene lost 6 bases and the J gene lost 2 bases, with 19 bases spanning the gap. Germline CDR1 MGHRA, CDR2 YSYEKL. The CDR3 DNA reads as TGCGCCAGCAGACCCCAGGCCGGTGCCCGAAACACTGAAGCTTTCTTT. Its translation is CASRPQAGARNTEAFF.

The sample holds one count of this clone. The chain links TRBV18 to TRBJ2-1; 12 positions match TRBD1. This CDR3 spans 16 amino acids. The J segment lost 7 bases and the V segment lost 3 bases, leaving 7 bases of the junction unmatched. CDR1 is KGHSH and CDR2 is LQKENI in the germline V gene. The CDR3 sequence: CASSPLGQGAGNEQFF. In DNA, the CDR3 is TGTGCCAGCTCACCTTTGGGACAGGGGGCTGGGAATGAGCAGTTCTTC.

There are a few counts of this clone. For the CDR3, the DNA is TGTGCCAGCAGTGACGAGGCTGGAAACACCATATATTTT. It codes for CASSDEAGNTIYF. The J gene is TRBJ1-3, the V gene TRBV2, with no clear D. This CDR3 comprises 13 residues. V shed 3 bases and J shed 2 bases, with 5 bases lying between them. Germline V gene lookup returns CDR1 SNHLY and CDR2 FYNNEI.

This clone was seen more than once but under ten times. J is TRBJ2-2 and V is TRBV4-1, with 7 bases lining up with TRBD2. The trim removed 0 bases at V and 4 bases at J, leaving 5 bases unmatched. CDR1 and CDR2 (germline): MGHRA, YSYEKL. The CDR3 consists of 16 residues. The CDR3 loop is CASSQDYPGGTGELFF. DNA for the CDR3: TGCGCCAGCAGCCAAGACTATCCGGGGGGCACCGGGGAGCTGTTTTTT.

The V and J genes are TRBV7-2 and TRBJ2-7; 8 bases are shared with TRBD2. This CDR3 is 14 amino acids long. Germline V gene lookup returns CDR1 SGHTA and CDR2 FQGNSA. V shed 4 bases and J 1 base; nucleotides not matched to a gene: 3. The DNA of the CDR3 is TGTGCCAGCAGCTCTTCGGGGGGGTCCTACGAGCAGTACTTC. Translated, it gives CASSSSGGSYEQYF.

The chain is built from TRBV11-2 and TRBJ2-7, with 9 bases fitting TRBD1. Germline CDR1 is SGHAT and CDR2 is FQNNGV. CDR3 size: 18 residues. Germline trimming cut 5 bases from V and 1 base from J; bases unmatched to any gene: 15. The CDR3 DNA sequence: TGTGCCAGCAGCCCGCAGATAGTGGGGACAGGGATATCCTACGAGCAGTACTTC. Translation gives CASSPQIVGTGISYEQYF.

The rearrangement joins TRBV18 to TRBJ1-3; D is unclear. This CDR3 comprises 15 residues. V gave up 3 bases and J gave up 0 bases, with 9 bases separating them. CDR1 is KGHSH and CDR2 is LQKENI in the germline V gene. The CDR3 DNA follows: TGTGCCAGCTCACCTCTAACAGACTCTGGAAACACCATATATTTT. Translation gives CASSPLTDSGNTIYF.

The chain employs TRBV7-9 and TRBJ1-3, with D uncertain. Germline values: CDR1 SEHNR, CDR2 FQNEAQ (reference sequence). Trimming pared 4 bases from V and 0 bases from J, leaving 10 bases between. The CDR3 runs to 15 residues. Here the CDR3 reads CASSSGLNSGNTIYF. CDR3 sequence (DNA): TGTGCCAGCAGCTCAGGACTGAACTCTGGAAACACCATATATTTT.

A few counts support this clone. The gene calls are TRBV19 and TRBJ2-1; the D is unclear. The germline CDR1 and CDR2 sequences are LNHDA and SQIVND (reference sequence). V was shortened by 2 bases and J by 5 bases, with 7 bases between the two germline ends. The CDR3 contains 13 residues. The CDR3 sequence is CASSINRDNEQFF. The CDR3 DNA sequence: TGTGCCAGTAGTATAAACAGAGACAATGAGCAGTTCTTC.

The chain combines TRBV27 with TRBJ1-5; TRBD1 aligns across 8 bases. The germline V gene encodes CDR1 MNHEY and CDR2 SMNVEV (reference sequence). The CDR3 is made up of 14 amino acids. J lost 6 bases, V lost 2 bases, and 3 bases had no gene match. The CDR3 DNA follows: TGTGCCAGCAGTTTACAGGGGGCAGGTCAGCCCCAGCATTTT. Protein: CASSLQGAGQPQHF.

V usage is TRBV2 and J usage is TRBJ1-6, with D possibly TRBD1 on 6 matching bases. The CDR3 totals 16 residues. Trimming took 7 bases from V and 0 from J, leaving 13 bases between them. Germline V CDR1 and CDR2: SNHLY, FYNNEI. This CDR3 is CASISTGSSYNSPLHF. In DNA form, the CDR3 reads TGTGCCAGCATTTCGACAGGCAGCTCCTATAATTCACCCCTCCACTTT.

The chain combines TRBV19 with TRBJ2-2, with TRBD1 identical over 7 bases. CDR1 and CDR2 from the germline V gene are LNHDA and SQIVND (reference sequence). V lost 7 bases to trimming and J lost 9 bases; unmatched junction nucleotides: 14. The CDR3 sequence is 15 residues long. The CDR3 reads CASTSRDRAYRELFF. CDR3 coding DNA: TGTGCCAGTACCTCCAGGGACAGAGCCTACCGGGAGCTGTTTTTT. The full variable domain, with the rest looked up from reference TRBV19 and TRBJ2-2, is DGGITQSPKYLFRKEGQNVTLSCEQNLNHDAMYWYRQDPGQGLRLIYYSQIVNDFQKGDIAEGYSVSREKKESFPLTVTSAQKNPTAFYLCASTSRDRAYRELFFGEGSRLTVL.

The CDR3 coding sequence is TGTGCCAGCAGCCAAAGGGGGGGGATGAACACTGAAGCTTTCTTT. This gives the protein CASSQRGGMNTEAFF. V usage is TRBV3-1 (or the pseudogene TRBV3-2) and J usage is TRBJ1-1; TRBD1 is a possible D gene (6 bases). CDR1 is LGHDT, CDR2 YNNKEL, per germline (reference sequence). With 2 bases removed from V and 0 bases from J, the gap between germline ends came to 10 bases. The CDR3 has 15 residues.